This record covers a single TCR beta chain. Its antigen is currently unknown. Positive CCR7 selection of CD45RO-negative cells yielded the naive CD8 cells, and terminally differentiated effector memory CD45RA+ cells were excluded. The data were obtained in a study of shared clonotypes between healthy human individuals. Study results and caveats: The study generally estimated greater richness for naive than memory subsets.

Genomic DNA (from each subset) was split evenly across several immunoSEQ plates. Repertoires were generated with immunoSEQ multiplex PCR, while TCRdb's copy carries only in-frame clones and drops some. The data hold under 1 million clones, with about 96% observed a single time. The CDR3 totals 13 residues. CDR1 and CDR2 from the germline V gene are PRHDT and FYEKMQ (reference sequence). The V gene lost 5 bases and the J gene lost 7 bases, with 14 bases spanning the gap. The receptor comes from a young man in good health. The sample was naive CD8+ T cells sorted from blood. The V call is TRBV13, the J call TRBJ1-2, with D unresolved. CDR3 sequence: CASSLRNEGGYTF. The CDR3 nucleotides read TGTGCCAGCAGCCTCAGGAACGAGGGTGGCTACACCTTC.